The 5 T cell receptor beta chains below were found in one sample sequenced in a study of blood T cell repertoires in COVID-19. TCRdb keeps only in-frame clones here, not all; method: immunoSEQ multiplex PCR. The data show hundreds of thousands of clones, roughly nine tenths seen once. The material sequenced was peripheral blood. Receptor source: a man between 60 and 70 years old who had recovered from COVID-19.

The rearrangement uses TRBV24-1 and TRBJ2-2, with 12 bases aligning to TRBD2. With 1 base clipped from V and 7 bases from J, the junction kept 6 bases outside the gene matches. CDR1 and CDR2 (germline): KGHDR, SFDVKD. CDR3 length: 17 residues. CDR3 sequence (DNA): TGTGCCACCAGTGATTTCCTAGCGGGGGGGCCAAACGGGGAGCTGTTTTTT. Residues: CATSDFLAGGPNGELFF.

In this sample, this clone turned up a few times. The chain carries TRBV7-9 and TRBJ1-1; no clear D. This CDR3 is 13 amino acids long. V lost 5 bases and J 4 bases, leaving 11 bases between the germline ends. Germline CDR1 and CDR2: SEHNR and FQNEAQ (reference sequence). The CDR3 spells CASSEISGTEAFF. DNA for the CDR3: TGTGCCAGCAGCGAAATTTCGGGCACTGAAGCTTTCTTT.

The CDR3 DNA reads as TGTGCCAGCAGCTTAGGCCTAGCGGGAGACGTTTACGAGCAGTACTTC. It is translated as CASSLGLAGDVYEQYF. The chain carries TRBV7-8 and TRBJ2-7, with TRBD2 matching over 10 bases. V shed 1 base, J shed 4 bases, and the junction held 7 bases outside the gene matches. The germline V gene encodes CDR1 SGHVS and CDR2 FQNEAQ. CDR3 length equals 16 residues.

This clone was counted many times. CDR3 DNA: TGCGCCAGCAGCTTAAGGACTGAGAGAGGCGCGGAGACCCAGTACTTC. This gives the protein CASSLRTERGAETQYF. The J gene is TRBJ2-5, the V gene TRBV5-1; D perhaps matches TRBD2 (5 bases). This CDR3 is 16 amino acids long. V lost 2 bases and J lost 5, with 19 bases in between. The germline gives CDR1 SGHRS, CDR2 YFSETQ. Variable domain in full (rest from reference TRBV5-1 and TRBJ2-5): KAGVTQTPRYLIKTRGQQVTLSCSPISGHRSVSWYQQTPGQGLQFLFEYFSETQRNKGNFPGRFSGRQFSNSRSEMNVSTLELGDSALYLCASSLRTERGAETQYFGPGTRLLVL.

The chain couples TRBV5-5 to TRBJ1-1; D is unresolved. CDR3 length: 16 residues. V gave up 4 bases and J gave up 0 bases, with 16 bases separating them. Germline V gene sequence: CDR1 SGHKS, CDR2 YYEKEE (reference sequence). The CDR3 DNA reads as TGTGCCAGCAGCCCGAAGGAGAGTTTGATGAACACTGAAGCTTTCTTT. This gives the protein CASSPKESLMNTEAFF.